This TCR beta chain was recorded in a study of blood T cell repertoires in COVID-19. Unmatched junction bases numbered 8, after V lost 4 bases and J lost 5 bases. The CDR3 sequence is 15 residues long. Germline V gives CDR1 LNHDA, CDR2 SQIVND (reference sequence). Methods used by the authors: Reference gene primers were amplified, and this amplification served to estimate nucleated cell counts. The data were produced by immunoSEQ multiplex PCR, yet TCRdb's version contains in-frame clones alone and is incomplete. The V and J calls and clone size were taken over from that table, and D and trimming were inferred from the DNA. The sample has 45,000 to 55,000 clones; approximately 88% are singletons.

The receptor was isolated from a human donor in a cohort sampled during active COVID-19. V and J are TRBV19 and TRBJ2-1; the match to TRBD2 covers 7 bases. Sample: peripheral blood. Written as DNA, the CDR3 is TGTGCCAGTAGTACTGGTCTAGCGGTAAACAATGAGCAGTTCTTC. It translates to CASSTGLAVNNEQFF.